The following is a T cell receptor beta chain sequence with its context. What it recognizes is unknown. 60 Vbeta and 13 Jbeta primers were used in PCR. Authors' processing steps: An analysis performed later counted about 80 million unique TCR beta chains (approximately 10 million of them shared). This table comes from immunoSEQ multiplex PCR, and its TCRdb copy is limited to in-frame clones, with some not included. Clonal size and the V and J genes are those of that table, whereas D and trimming came from the DNA. The data show around 200,000 clones, around 79% seen once. The data originate from a study of cytomegalovirus exposure and HLA in healthy donors. Study-wide results and caveats: An analysis was carried out at a later point. It showed that HLA-associated TCR beta chains were more clonally expanded than equally common non-associated chains.

The receptor was derived from a girl aged 2 to 10 in good health and CMV-seronegative. What was sequenced was PBMCs.

In DNA, the CDR3 is TGTGCCAGCAGCTGGGGCATAGATACGCAGTATTTT. It encodes CASSWGIDTQYF. The chain has TRBV5-4 and TRBJ2-3; tentatively, D is TRBD1 (5 bases). In germline, CDR1 is SGHNT, CDR2 YYREEE (reference sequence). This CDR3 is built from 12 residues. Trimming removed 3 bases from V and 5 bases from J, with 7 bases in between.